A single sample is the source of the 8 T cell receptor beta chains below, sequenced in a study of T cell changes during pregnancy in multiple sclerosis. The repertoire was sequenced with immunoSEQ multiplex PCR; TCRdb's copy has only in-frame clones and lacks some. The sample comprises roughly 41,000 clones, 90% to 95% of which are singletons, and approximately 1.6% rests with the top ten. Sequencing used peripheral blood, obtained in the third trimester of pregnancy. The source of these receptors is a female donor with multiple sclerosis, enrolled in a pregnancy study.

The chain uses TRBV7-2 and TRBJ2-1, with 11 bases matching TRBD2. The CDR3 covers 13 residues. J was trimmed by 15 bases and V by 4 bases; bases with no gene match: 8. Germline values: CDR1 SGHTA, CDR2 FQGNSA. The CDR3 DNA reads TGTGCCAGCAGCTCCCGGACTAGCGGGTATCTGTTCTTC. Its translation: CASSSRTSGYLFF.

The chain is built from TRBV7-9 and TRBJ2-7; 9 bases map to TRBD2. V was pared by 2 bases and J by 4 bases, with 6 bases of the junction left unmatched. CDR3 length equals 15 residues. Germline lookup yields CDR1 SEHNR and CDR2 FQNEAQ (reference sequence). CDR3 region: CASSLLVAGAYEQYF. The CDR3 coding sequence is TGTGCCAGCAGCTTACTGGTAGCGGGAGCTTACGAGCAGTACTTC.

This clone has just a few counts. The chain combines TRBV18 with TRBJ1-1; TRBD1 matches 8 bases. CDR1 is KGHSH, CDR2 LQKENI, per germline. The CDR3 runs to 18 residues. V dropped 1 base and J dropped 4; count of bases not matched to a gene: 14. DNA of the CDR3: TGTGCCAGCTCACCACGGTCCTTTGGACAGGGAGTAACCACTGAAGCTTTCTTT. It encodes CASSPRSFGQGVTTEAFF.

J is TRBJ2-1 and V is TRBV9, with TRBD2 matching over 12 bases. The CDR3 runs 18 residues. The V segment lost 4 bases and the J segment 4 bases; nucleotides outside the gene matches: 12. Germline values: CDR1 SGDLS, CDR2 YYNGEE. The CDR3 DNA is TGTGCCAGCAGCTCGGTGGCTAGCGGGAGGGACCCATACAATGAGCAGTTCTTC. Protein: CASSSVASGRDPYNEQFF.

The chain joins TRBV19 to TRBJ2-1; weak D call: TRBD2 (5 bases). This CDR3 has 15 residues. Germline V gives CDR1 LNHDA, CDR2 SQIVND (reference sequence). V dropped 0 bases and J dropped 6 bases, with 12 bases sitting between them. The chain's CDR3 is CASSIDSSSRNEQFF. The CDR3 nucleotides are TGTGCCAGTAGTATAGACAGCTCTAGCCGCAATGAGCAGTTCTTC.

This clone has a single count. The chain recombines TRBV7-3 with TRBJ2-3; D perhaps matches TRBD2 (5 bases). Germline CDR1 SGHTA, CDR2 FQGTGA. The V and J ends lost 1 base and 4 bases respectively, with 12 bases between them. This CDR3 comprises 15 residues. The chain's CDR3 is CASSLIWGAPDTQYF. The DNA for the CDR3 is TGTGCCAGCAGCTTAATATGGGGAGCCCCAGATACGCAGTATTTT.

This chain connects TRBV18 to TRBJ2-7; TRBD2 matches at 10 bases. J gave up 6 bases and V 5 bases, and 10 bases lay outside the gene matches. The CDR3 is 15 residues long. Germline V gene sequence: CDR1 KGHSH, CDR2 LQKENI. The CDR3 is CASSEKLAGPSEQYF. The CDR3 DNA is TGTGCCAGCTCAGAAAAACTAGCGGGACCATCCGAGCAGTACTTC.

This clone was seen once. The chain joins TRBV5-1 to TRBJ1-6, with TRBD1 as a possible D gene (5 bases). CDR1 and CDR2 from the germline V gene are SGHRS and YFSETQ. The CDR3 covers 15 residues. Trimming left V 0 bases short and J 9 bases short, with 13 bases between. The CDR3 coding sequence is TGCGCCAGCAGCTTGGAGGGGTTTTTTAGTTCACCCCTCCACTTT. Residues: CASSLEGFFSSPLHF. Drawing the rest from reference TRBV5-1 and TRBJ1-6, the complete variable domain is KAGVTQTPRYLIKTRGQQVTLSCSPISGHRSVSWYQQTPGQGLQFLFEYFSETQRNKGNFPGRFSGRQFSNSRSEMNVSTLELGDSALYLCASSLEGFFSSPLHFGNGTRLTVT.